This T cell receptor (beta chain) was found in a study of blood T cell repertoires in COVID-19. As for the study in general: Samples of COVID-19 (acute and convalescent) were obtained from the United States, Italy and Spain. The cDNA or gDNA used as material had been derived from T cells, B-cell-depleted T cells, or PBMCs.

In the authors' methods: Researchers report that nucleated cell counts were estimated from reference gene primer amplification. Some clones are missing from TCRdb's copy, which holds only in-frame ones; the method was immunoSEQ multiplex PCR. The V and J calls and clone size were taken over from that table, and D and trimming were inferred from the DNA. Of approximately 180,000 clones in the sample, roughly 86% are singletons; the top ten hold about 2.7%. Per the germline V gene, CDR1 is LNHDA and CDR2 is SQIVND (reference sequence). V gave up 5 bases and J gave up 8 bases; unmatched junction bases: 2. The CDR3 is 13 residues long.

The chain has TRBV19 and TRBJ1-4, with 10 bases matching TRBD1. The sequenced sample was peripheral blood. The clonotype was recovered from a man between 35 and 55 years old with active or convalescent COVID-19. The CDR3 spells CASSWDRGEKLFF. The CDR3 DNA reads as TGTGCCAGTAGTTGGGACAGGGGAGAAAAACTGTTTTTT.